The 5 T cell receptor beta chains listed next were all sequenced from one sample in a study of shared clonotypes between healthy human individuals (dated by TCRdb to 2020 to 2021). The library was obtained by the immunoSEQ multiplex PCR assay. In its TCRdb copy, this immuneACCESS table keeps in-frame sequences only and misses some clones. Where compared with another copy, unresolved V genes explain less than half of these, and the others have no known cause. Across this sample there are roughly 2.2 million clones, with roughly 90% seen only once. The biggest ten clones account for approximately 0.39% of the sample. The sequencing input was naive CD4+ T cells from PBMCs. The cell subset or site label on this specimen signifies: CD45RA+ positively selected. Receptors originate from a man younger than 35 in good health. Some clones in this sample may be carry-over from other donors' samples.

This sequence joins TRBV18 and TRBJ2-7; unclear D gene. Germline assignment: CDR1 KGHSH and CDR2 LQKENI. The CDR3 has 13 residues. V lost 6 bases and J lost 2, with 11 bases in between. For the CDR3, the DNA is TGTGCCAGCTCTACCACGGACGCCTACGAGCAGTACTTC. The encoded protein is CASSTTDAYEQYF.

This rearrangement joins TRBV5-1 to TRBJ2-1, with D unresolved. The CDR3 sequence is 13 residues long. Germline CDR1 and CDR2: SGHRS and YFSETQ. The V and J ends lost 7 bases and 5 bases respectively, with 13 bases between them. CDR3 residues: CASASSYNNEQFF. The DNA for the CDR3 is TGCGCCAGCGCAAGTTCCTACAACAATGAGCAGTTCTTC.

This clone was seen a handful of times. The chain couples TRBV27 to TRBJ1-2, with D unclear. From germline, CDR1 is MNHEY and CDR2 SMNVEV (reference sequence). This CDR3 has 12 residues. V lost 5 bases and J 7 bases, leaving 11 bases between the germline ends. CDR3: CASSPRFGGYTF. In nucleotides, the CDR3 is TGTGCCAGCAGTCCCCGGTTCGGTGGCTACACCTTC.

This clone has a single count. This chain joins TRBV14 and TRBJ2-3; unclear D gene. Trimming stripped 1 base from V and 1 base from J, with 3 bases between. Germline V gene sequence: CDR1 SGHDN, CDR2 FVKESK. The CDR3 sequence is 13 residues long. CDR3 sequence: CASSQGRTDTQYF. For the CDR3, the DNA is TGTGCCAGCAGCCAAGGGCGCACAGATACGCAGTATTTT.

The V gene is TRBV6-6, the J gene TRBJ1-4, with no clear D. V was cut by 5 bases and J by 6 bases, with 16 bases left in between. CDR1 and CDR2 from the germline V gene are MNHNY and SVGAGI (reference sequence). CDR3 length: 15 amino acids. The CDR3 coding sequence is TGTGCCAGCAGTCCCCCCGGGCGGAAGGATGAAAAACTGTTTTTT. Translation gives CASSPPGRKDEKLFF.